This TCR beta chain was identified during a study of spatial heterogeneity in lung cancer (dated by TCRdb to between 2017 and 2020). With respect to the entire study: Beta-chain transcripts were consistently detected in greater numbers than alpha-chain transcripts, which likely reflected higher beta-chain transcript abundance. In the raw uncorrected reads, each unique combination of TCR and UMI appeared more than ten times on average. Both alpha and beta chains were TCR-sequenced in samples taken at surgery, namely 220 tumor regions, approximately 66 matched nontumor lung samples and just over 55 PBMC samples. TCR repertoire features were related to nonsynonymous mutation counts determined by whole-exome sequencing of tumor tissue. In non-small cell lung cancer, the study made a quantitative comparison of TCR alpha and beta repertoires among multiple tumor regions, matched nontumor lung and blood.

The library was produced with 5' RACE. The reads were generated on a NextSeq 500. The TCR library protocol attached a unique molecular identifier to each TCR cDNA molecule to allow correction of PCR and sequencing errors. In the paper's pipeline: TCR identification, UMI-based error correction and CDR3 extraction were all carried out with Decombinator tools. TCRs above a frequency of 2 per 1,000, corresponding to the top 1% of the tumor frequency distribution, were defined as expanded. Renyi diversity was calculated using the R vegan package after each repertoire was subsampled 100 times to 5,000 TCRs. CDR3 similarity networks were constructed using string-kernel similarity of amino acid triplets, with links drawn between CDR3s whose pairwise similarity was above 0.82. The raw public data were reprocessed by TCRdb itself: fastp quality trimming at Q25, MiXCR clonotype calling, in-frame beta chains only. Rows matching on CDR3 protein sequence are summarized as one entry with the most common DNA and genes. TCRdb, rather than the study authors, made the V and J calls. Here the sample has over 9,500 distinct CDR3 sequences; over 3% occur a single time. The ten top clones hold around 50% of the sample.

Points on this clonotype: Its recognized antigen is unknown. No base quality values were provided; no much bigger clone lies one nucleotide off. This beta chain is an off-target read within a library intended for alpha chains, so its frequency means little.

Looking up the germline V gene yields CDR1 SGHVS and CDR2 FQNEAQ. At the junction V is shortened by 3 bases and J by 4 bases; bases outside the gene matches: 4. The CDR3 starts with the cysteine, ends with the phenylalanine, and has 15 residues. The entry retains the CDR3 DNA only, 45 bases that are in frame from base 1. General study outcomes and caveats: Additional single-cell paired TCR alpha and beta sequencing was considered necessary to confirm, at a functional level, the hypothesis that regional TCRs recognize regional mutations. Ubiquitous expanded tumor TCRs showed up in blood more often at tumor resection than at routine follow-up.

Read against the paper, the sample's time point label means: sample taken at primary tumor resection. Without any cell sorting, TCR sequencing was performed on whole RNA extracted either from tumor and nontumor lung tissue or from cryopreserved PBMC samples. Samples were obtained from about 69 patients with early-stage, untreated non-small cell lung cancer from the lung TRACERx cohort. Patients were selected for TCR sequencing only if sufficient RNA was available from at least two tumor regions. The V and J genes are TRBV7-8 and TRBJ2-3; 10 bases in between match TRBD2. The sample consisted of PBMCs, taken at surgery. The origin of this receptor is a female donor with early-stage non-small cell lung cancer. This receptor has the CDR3 CASSFWLAGADTQYF. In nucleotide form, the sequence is TGTGCCAGCAGCTTTTGGCTAGCGGGAGCAGATACGCAGTATTTT.